This entry is about one T cell receptor (beta chain). Its antigen is currently unknown. The protocol was immunoSEQ multiplex PCR, while the TCRdb copy is restricted to in-frame clones and leaves out a portion. The sample lists around 2.1 million clones; 95% were seen once. Trimming took off 7 bases at V and 5 bases at J, with 15 bases between the two ends. Germline assignment: CDR1 SGHRS and CDR2 YFSETQ. This CDR3 spans 14 amino acids. The data were taken from a study of shared clonotypes between healthy human individuals. Study details: There were three CD4 naive, three CD4 memory, two CD8 naive and one CD8 memory plates per donor.

General study points: Exclusively blood specimens were collected; tissue repertoires likely differ. Unshared clonotypes carried lower generation probabilities than those common to all four donors.

Sample: naive CD4+ T cells sorted from blood. Subset meaning: CD45RA+ positively selected. The sequence was obtained from a man aged 18 to 30 in good health. The chain links TRBV5-1 to TRBJ1-4; D ambiguous. The CDR3 DNA follows: TGCGCCAGCTCTACCTTGACACGCAATGAAAAACTGTTTTTT. It codes for CASSTLTRNEKLFF. Variable domain in full (rest from reference TRBV5-1 and TRBJ1-4): KAGVTQTPRYLIKTRGQQVTLSCSPISGHRSVSWYQQTPGQGLQFLFEYFSETQRNKGNFPGRFSGRQFSNSRSEMNVSTLELGDSALYLCASSTLTRNEKLFFGSGTQLSVL.